The clone carrying this TCR beta chain is a singleton in its sample. The data stem from a study of blood T cell repertoires in COVID-19. In the study overall: Samples of COVID-19 (acute and convalescent) were obtained from the United States, Italy and Spain.

This CDR3 spans 19 amino acids. Trimming took off 1 base at V and 0 bases at J, with 20 bases between the two ends. Germline lookup yields CDR1 SEHNR and CDR2 FQNEAQ (reference sequence). The method was immunoSEQ multiplex PCR; TCRdb's version includes in-frame clones alone and lacks a portion of them. The repertoire holds 200,000 or so clones, about 82% seen once, with 0.95% in the top ten. The sequencing sample was made of peripheral blood. The chain is built from TRBV7-9 and TRBJ2-3, with a possible D match to TRBD2 (7 bases). The sequence came from a man between 60 and 75 years old with COVID-19, enrolled during active disease. CDR3 DNA sequence: TGTGCCAGCAGCTTAGGGGGCCGGGGGGCGCGTTTCAGCACAGATACGCAGTATTTT. Translated, it gives CASSLGGRGARFSTDTQYF.